This entry lists 2 T cell receptor beta chains sequenced from one sample in a study of post-analysis software for immune sequencing data. These receptors lack a known antigen. Tagging with unique molecular identifiers was a feature of the TCR beta cDNA libraries. TCRdb re-called the PCR reads with MiXCR, one entry per CDR3 protein. The sample consists of hundreds of thousands of distinct CDR3 sequences, under 55% of them appearing once. Findings and limits, study-wide: TRBV5-6, TRBV5-1 and TRBV20-1 were among five TRBV segments more frequent in patients than controls.

Sequenced material: blood. These receptors all come from a girl aged 10-17 years with multiple sclerosis.

The chain couples TRBV4-1 to TRBJ2-1, with D possibly called TRBD1 or TRBD2 (5 bases each). The germline V gene has CDR1 MGHRA and CDR2 YSYEKL. Trimming removed 1 base from V and 3 bases from J, with 13 bases in between. The CDR3 has 16 amino acids. The CDR3 DNA sequence: TGCGCCAGCAGCCAAGGGACGGGACGGAACTACAATGAGCAGTTCTTC. Protein: CASSQGTGRNYNEQFF.

The gene calls are TRBV5-1 and TRBJ1-5, with D possibly matching TRBD1 (5 bases). From germline, CDR1 is SGHRS and CDR2 YFSETQ. The CDR3 totals 15 residues. Trimming stripped 2 bases from V and 5 bases from J, with 14 bases between. CDR3 sequence: CASSFDGGKDQPQHF. CDR3 nucleotides: TGCGCCAGCAGCTTCGACGGGGGGAAGGATCAGCCCCAGCATTTT.